This T cell receptor (beta chain) was obtained from a study of metastatic and nonmetastatic thyroid tumors. Study-wide context: Peripheral blood and tumor or nodule samples from malignant and benign thyroid patients were compared.

Per the original methods: The study took CDR3 differences across clinicopathological groups and made a distant-metastasis classifier for papillary thyroid cancer from them. TCRdb re-analyzed the PCR reads using MiXCR. The V and J calls were not made by the authors but by TCRdb's processing. Found here are around 20,000 clones, roughly 16% of them singletons; the top ten hold about 10%. This clone was observed many times. Its antigen remains unknown. Study-level findings and limits: A significant increase in TCR beta diversity was reportedly seen in malignant thyroid tumors relative to benign nodules, in blood and tumor.

There are 12 residues in the CDR3. V was clipped by 4 bases and J by 1 base, with 4 bases between them. CDR1 LGHNA and CDR2 YNFKEQ come from the germline V gene. Until they underwent thyroid surgery, no patient had received any treatment. The specimen was tumor tissue. The chain combines TRBV4-2 with TRBJ1-2; D remains ambiguous. This sequence was found in a female donor with papillary thyroid cancer or a benign thyroid nodule (not recorded which). Some clones in this sample may be carry-over from other donors' samples. CDR3 coding DNA: TGTGCCAGCAGCCCTGATAACTATGGCTACACCTTC. Amino acids: CASSPDNYGYTF.